The T cell receptor (beta chain) described here comes from a study of Ad26.COV2.S vaccination and SARS-CoV-2 variants (dated by TCRdb to about 2021). In the study overall: Donors in the vaccine arm were drawn from COV1001, a phase I-IIa trial of Ad26.COV2.S in healthy adults that was multicentre, randomized, double-blind and placebo-controlled. A total of approximately 30 samples were included in the TCR-sequenced set, comprising approximately 20 Ad26.COV2.S vaccine recipients, 5 placebo recipients and 8 SARS-CoV-2 convalescent individuals. Ad26.COV2.S was given intramuscularly at 5x10^10 or 1x10^11 viral particles, as a single shot or as two shots 56 days apart. Throughout the experiments and outcome assessment, investigators stayed blinded to trial group allocation. TCRbeta repertoire sequencing was used to assess the specificity and breadth of SARS-CoV-2-reactive T cell receptors after Ad26.COV2.S vaccination. Trial participants were randomized into five groups of five: low-dose or high-dose Ad26.COV2.S given once or twice, or placebo on both occasions.

On this clone: Its antigen is not yet known. Base qualities are not provided; no much larger clone lies one nucleotide away.

The meaning of the sample's treatment or condition label: over 15 received Ad26.COV2.S at low or high dose, single or two shots; 5 received placebo; per-sample allocation not given. For vaccine and placebo recipients, repertoires were sequenced using samples collected on day 63 after the first injection. In Cohort 1b, roughly 25 adults aged 18-55 years were enrolled at a single site in Boston, USA, between 29 July and 7 August 2020. Ad26.COV2.S was a replication-incompetent adenovirus type 26 vector expressing a prefusion-stabilized SARS-CoV-2 spike protein from the original Wuhan strain. Measured from the cysteine to the phenylalanine, the CDR3 is 13 residues long. Just CDR3 DNA is preserved here, 39 bases in frame from base 1. As encoded in the germline V gene, CDR1 is SGHDT while CDR2 is YYEEEE. V is reduced by 1 base and J by 7 bases, leaving a spacing of 9 bases between them. Overall results and qualifications from the work: It was noted by the authors that total T cell responses may have been underestimated by the TCR breadth and depth analyses. After vaccination, spike-specific CD8+ and CD4+ T cell responses were reported to show substantial breadth. Compared with placebo recipients, Ad26.COV2.S recipients showed higher spike-specific TCR breadth (P = 0.0014). Comparable non-spike TCR breadth was observed between vaccine and placebo recipients, consistent with only spike being contained in the vaccine. The study was not powered for comparison of responses between vaccine doses or regimens.

TCRbeta CDR3 regions were sequenced with the immunoSEQ Assay. After extraction, genomic DNA underwent amplification by bias-controlled multiplex PCR, followed by high-throughput sequencing. In the source study's methods: To quantify the absolute abundance of every unique TCRbeta CDR3 region, sequences were collapsed and filtered. Usable DNA was measured by amplifying reference genes present in all nucleated cells, and TCRbeta template counts were normalized to that usable DNA to estimate T cell fraction. Repertoire TCRs were annotated as SARS-CoV-2-specific by exact matching of V gene, CDR3 amino acid sequence and J gene to a known reactive TCR set. The reference SARS-CoV-2 TCR set was obtained from MIRA and was filtered for enrichment in COVID-19-positive ImmuneCODE repertoires, whereby public or cross-reactive TCRs were removed. Based on the MIRA antigens, annotated TCRs were further analysed at the level of specific ORF or position within ORF. Depth was the summed frequency of annotated unique rearrangements, while breadth was defined as annotated unique rearrangements over total unique productive rearrangements. TCR breadth was compared between groups using two-sided Wilcoxon rank-sum tests. TCRdb took this table from immuneACCESS and kept in-frame rearrangements with V and J called. Such tables lack part of the clones; where checked against another copy, unresolved V genes explain under half of the gap, and the rest is unexplained. V and J calls and clone size are given by that table; D and trimming were obtained from the DNA. The sample table shows 440,000 or so clones, and less than 95% are seen once. The biggest ten clones account for about 4.4% of the sample.

The TCR sequence derives from a person between 18 and 65 years old who received the Ad26.COV2.S COVID-19 vaccine or a placebo. The V gene is TRBV5-6 and the J gene is TRBJ1-5, and possibly TRBD1, on 6 matching bases. The sample here was peripheral blood, taken in a trial of Ad26.COV2.S vaccine versus placebo. The CDR3: CASSLTGGQPQHF. The bases are TGTGCCAGCAGCTTGACCGGGGGCCAGCCCCAGCATTTT.